These 24 T cell receptor beta chains share one sample of origin, sequenced in a study of vaccination and CD4 T cells after COVID-19. Noted treatment: roughly 10-day PBMC culture with coronavirus spike peptide pools or control peptides (ViraFEST assay). CD4+ T lymphocytes from the unexposed donor were collected before the COVID-19 pandemic (2011-2018). Cultured CD4+ T-cell DNA underwent Oncomine TCR Beta short-read sequencing. TCRdb re-derived calls from the PCR reads in MiXCR, one entry per CDR3 protein. The table records several thousand distinct CDR3 sequences, almost 30% of them present only once. Their antigen targets remain unknown. The sequencing sample was made of CD4+ T cells from blood, cultured in vitro. The receptor set was obtained from a human donor in good health.

The rearrangement uses TRBV20-1 and TRBJ2-3; no firm D call. The CDR3 has 14 amino acids. From germline, CDR1 is DFQATT and CDR2 SNEGSKA (reference sequence). V shed 0 bases and J shed 3 bases, with 10 bases lying between them. The CDR3 nucleotides are TGCAGTGCTAGAGAAAAGGCCTTTACAGATACGCAGTATTTT. This codes for CSAREKAFTDTQYF.

V and J are TRBV27 and TRBJ2-3, with TRBD2 as a possible D gene (5 bases). The CDR3 extends over 16 amino acids. Trimming took 6 bases from V and 8 from J, leaving 24 bases between them. CDR1 is MNHEY and CDR2 is SMNVEV in the germline V gene (reference sequence). CDR3 residues: CASSLSWRPDLGTQYF. CDR3 bases: TGTGCCAGCAGCCTATCTTGGCGCCCGGACTTAGGTACGCAGTATTTT.

The sample holds a few counts of this clonotype. V and J are TRBV6-1 and TRBJ2-1; TRBD2 aligns across 14 bases. With 6 bases clipped from V and 4 bases from J, the junction kept 5 bases outside the gene matches. Germline V gives CDR1 MNHNS, CDR2 SASEGT. This CDR3 comprises 16 residues. CDR3 sequence reads: CASSWTSGGLYNEQFF. The CDR3 DNA reads TGTGCCAGCAGCTGGACTAGCGGGGGGCTTTACAATGAGCAGTTCTTC.

Only a few counts were recorded for this clonotype. Here the CDR3 reads CASTAPGDTQYF. The CDR3 DNA is TGTGCCAGCACTGCCCCTGGGGATACGCAGTATTTT. This chain uses TRBV6-1 with TRBJ2-3; D is ambiguous. The CDR3 length is 12 residues. V lost 7 bases and J 6 bases, leaving 11 bases between the germline ends. Germline lookup yields CDR1 MNHNS and CDR2 SASEGT.

The gene calls are TRBV30 and TRBJ2-3, with 14 bases fitting TRBD2. The junction had 4 bases not matched to a gene; V was cut back by 2 bases and J by 9 bases. The CDR3 has 14 amino acids. Germline values: CDR1 GTSNPN, CDR2 SVGIG (reference sequence). This chain's CDR3 is CAWSRTSGGRTQYF. CDR3 coding DNA: TGTGCCTGGAGTAGGACTAGCGGGGGGCGAACGCAGTATTTT.

This chain joins TRBV6-1 and TRBJ1-2; possible D gene TRBD1, 5 bases. The CDR3 is 13 amino acids. Trimming shortened V by 8 bases and J by 1 base, and 11 bases separated the two germline ends. Germline loops: CDR1 MNHNS, CDR2 SASEGT. CDR3 in amino acids: CASGGDLNYGYTF. DNA for the CDR3: TGTGCCAGCGGGGGGGATCTTAACTATGGCTACACCTTC.

The rearrangement joins TRBV6-2 or TRBV6-3 to TRBJ1-1; D may be TRBD1 (5 bases). Germline values: CDR1 MNHEY, CDR2 SVGEGT. The CDR3 is made up of 15 amino acids. Between the trimmed V and J ends, which lost 7 bases and 0 bases, there was a span of 15 bases. Written as DNA, the CDR3 is TGTGCCAGCAAAAAAGGGTGGGGGTTGAACACTGAAGCTTTCTTT. Its translation: CASKKGWGLNTEAFF.

The table lists this clonotype with a few counts. This chain uses TRBV6-5 with TRBJ2-7; unclear D gene. V was shortened by 4 bases and J by 4 bases, with 8 bases between the two germline ends. This CDR3 has 12 residues. CDR1 is MNHEY, CDR2 SVGAGI, per germline. CDR3 region: CASSSAWYEQYF. The CDR3 region has the DNA TGTGCCAGCAGTTCTGCCTGGTACGAGCAGTACTTC.

The chain couples TRBV20-1 to TRBJ2-3; 7 nucleotides agree with TRBD1. Trimming cost V 6 bases and J 1 base; bases outside gene matches: 4. The CDR3 consists of 13 residues. CDR1 is DFQATT, CDR2 SNEGSKA, per germline (reference sequence). CDR3 sequence: CSARQGGTDTQYF. CDR3 sequence (DNA): TGCAGTGCCAGGCAGGGGGGCACAGATACGCAGTATTTT.

This clonotype was seen more than once but under ten times. CDR3 nucleotides: TGTGCCAGCAGAGATGGGACTCAGGGGTACGATGAGCAGTTCTTC. Its translation: CASRDGTQGYDEQFF. This chain links TRBV7-2 with TRBJ2-1, with D tentatively TRBD1 or TRBD2 (6 bases each). The V and J ends lost 6 bases and 8 bases respectively, with 20 bases between them. Per the germline V gene, CDR1 is SGHTA and CDR2 is FQGNSA. The CDR3 covers 15 residues.

By share, this clonotype ranks as medium-sized (0.01 to 0.1%). V gene TRBV19 combines with J gene TRBJ1-2; D is unclear. This CDR3 comprises 14 residues. CDR1 and CDR2 from the germline V gene are LNHDA and SQIVND (reference sequence). Trimming shortened V by 6 bases and J by 4 bases, and 15 bases separated the two germline ends. The CDR3 loop is CASRFGRTLYGYTF. The CDR3 nucleotides read TGTGCCAGTAGATTCGGCAGGACCCTCTATGGCTACACCTTC.

The chain couples TRBV12-3 or TRBV12-4 to TRBJ1-1; a weak D match, TRBD1 (6 bases). The CDR3 sequence is 16 residues long. Trimming removed 7 bases from V and 3 bases from J, with 21 bases in between. The CDR3 here is CASNEAGARGYTEAFF. CDR3 sequence (DNA): TGTGCCAGCAATGAAGCCGGGGCGAGGGGGTACACTGAAGCTTTCTTT.

The V gene is TRBV7-9, the J gene TRBJ1-3, with a weak D call TRBD1 (6 bases). Germline V lookup: CDR1 SEHNR, CDR2 FQNEAQ (reference sequence). This CDR3 has 17 amino acids. V dropped 1 base and J dropped 0 bases, with 13 bases sitting between them. The CDR3 loop reads CASSLGARTVSGNTIYF. CDR3 nucleotides: TGTGCCAGCAGCTTAGGGGCCAGGACAGTCTCTGGAAACACCATATATTTT.

This chain links TRBV6-1 with TRBJ1-6, with D perhaps matching TRBD1 (5 bases). Germline values: CDR1 MNHNS, CDR2 SASEGT. V lost 3 bases and J 10 bases, leaving 10 bases between the germline ends. The CDR3 spans 13 residues. CDR3 coding DNA: TGTGCCAGCAGTGACCAGGGTAGATCACCCCTCCACTTT. It translates to CASSDQGRSPLHF.

This chain uses TRBV6-1 with TRBJ1-2; D is unresolved. The V end lost 5 bases, the J end lost 3 bases, and 13 bases lay between the germline ends. Germline V lookup: CDR1 MNHNS, CDR2 SASEGT. The CDR3 totals 14 residues. CDR3 coding DNA: TGTGCCAGCAGTCATTCTCCTCCCCACTATGGCTACACCTTC. Translated: CASSHSPPHYGYTF.

This clonotype counts as large. V is TRBV5-1 and J is TRBJ1-1, with D unclear. Per germline, CDR1 SGHRS and CDR2 YFSETQ. The CDR3 loop spans 13 amino acids. Between the trimmed V and J ends, which lost 0 bases and 1 base, there was a span of 4 bases. The CDR3 loop is CASSLDRNTEAFF. CDR3 sequence (DNA): TGCGCCAGCAGCTTGGACAGGAACACTGAAGCTTTCTTT.

The chain combines TRBV20-1 with TRBJ1-5; 11 bases align to TRBD1. The CDR3 is 16 amino acids. Germline V gives CDR1 DFQATT, CDR2 SNEGSKA (reference sequence). The V gene end was trimmed by 3 bases and the J gene end by 4 bases; junction bases not matched to a gene: 8. The CDR3 DNA reads as TGCAGTGCTAGGCTGGGACAGGGGGGAGTAAATCAGCCCCAGCATTTT. Translating it yields CSARLGQGGVNQPQHF.

This clonotype has just a few counts. The chain couples TRBV2 to TRBJ1-2; no reliable D call. V lost 6 bases to trimming and J lost 13 bases, with 30 bases between them. CDR3 size: 16 residues. CDR1 SNHLY and CDR2 FYNNEI come from the germline V gene. CDR3: CASSESYKPTAESCTF. CDR3 sequence (DNA): TGTGCCAGCAGCGAATCCTACAAGCCAACAGCTGAGTCCTGCACCTTC.

By share, this clonotype ranks as medium-sized. V is TRBV6-1 and J is TRBJ1-5, with TRBD1 matching 7 bases. The germline V gene encodes CDR1 MNHNS and CDR2 SASEGT. Trimming at V came to 7 bases and at J to 2 bases, leaving 5 bases not matched to a gene. The CDR3 length is 14 residues. The CDR3 coding sequence is TGTGCCAGCACCCTCAGGGGGGGCAATCAGCCCCAGCATTTT. Encoded protein: CASTLRGGNQPQHF.

CDR3: CSAEGRGLGANVLTF. CDR3 sequence (DNA): TGCAGTGCGGAGGGAAGGGGGCTCGGGGCCAACGTCCTGACTTTC. V usage is TRBV20-1 and J usage is TRBJ2-6; tentatively, D is TRBD1 (7 bases). The V end lost 6 bases, the J end lost 4 bases, and 16 bases lay between the germline ends. Germline-derived CDR1 and CDR2 are DFQATT and SNEGSKA (reference sequence). This CDR3 contains 15 residues.

V usage is TRBV11-3 and J usage is TRBJ2-1, with D maybe TRBD2 (7 bases). The CDR3 consists of 17 residues. Trimming left V 2 bases short and J 4 bases short, with 18 bases between. Germline assignment: CDR1 SGHNT and CDR2 YENEEA. CDR3 sequence: CASSLSMRGRTYNEQFF. The CDR3 coding sequence is TGTGCCAGCAGCTTAAGTATGCGGGGGCGGACTTACAATGAGCAGTTCTTC. The full variable domain, in which reference TRBV11-3 and TRBJ2-1 provide the parts outside the CDR3, is EAGVVQSPRYKIIEKKQPVAFWCNPISGHNTLYWYLQNLGQGPELLIRYENEEAVDDSQLPKDRFSAERLKGVDSTLKIQPAELGDSAVYLCASSLSMRGRTYNEQFFGPGTRLTVL.

The CDR3 region is CATSREVTGTSGVITVAKNIQYF. The CDR3 DNA follows: TGTGCCACCAGCAGAGAGGTGACGGGGACTAGCGGGGTAATAACCGTAGCCAAAAACATTCAGTACTTC. The rearrangement uses TRBV15 and TRBJ2-4, with 13 bases that match TRBD2. The length of the CDR3 is 23 residues. From germline, CDR1 is LNHNV and CDR2 YYDKDF (reference sequence). Losses at the gene ends were 0 bases for V and 0 bases for J; bases not matched to a gene: 17. Full variable domain (missing parts from reference TRBV15 and TRBJ2-4): DAMVIQNPRYQVTQFGKPVTLSCSQTLNHNVMYWYQQKSSQAPKLLFHYYDKDFNNEADTPDNFQSRRPNTSFCFLDIRSPGLGDTAMYLCATSREVTGTSGVITVAKNIQYFGAGTRLSVL.

There are a few counts of this clonotype. This chain connects TRBV18 to TRBJ2-7; tentatively, D is TRBD2 (6 bases). There are 13 residues in the CDR3. Germline CDR1 reads KGHSH; CDR2 reads LQKENI. Deletions cut 4 bases from V and 3 bases from J, with 10 bases between. CDR3 loop: CASSLAEGYEQYF. As DNA, the CDR3 is TGTGCCAGCTCACTAGCGGAGGGCTACGAGCAGTACTTC.

This clonotype has just a few counts. The V call is TRBV20-1, the J call TRBJ1-1, with 7 bases fitting TRBD1. CDR3 length: 13 residues. Trimming removed 3 bases from V and 2 bases from J; junction bases left unmatched: 3. Germline V gene lookup returns CDR1 DFQATT and CDR2 SNEGSKA (reference sequence). CDR3 amino acids: CSASRQGNTEAFF. CDR3 nucleotides: TGCAGTGCTAGCAGACAGGGAAACACTGAAGCTTTCTTT.